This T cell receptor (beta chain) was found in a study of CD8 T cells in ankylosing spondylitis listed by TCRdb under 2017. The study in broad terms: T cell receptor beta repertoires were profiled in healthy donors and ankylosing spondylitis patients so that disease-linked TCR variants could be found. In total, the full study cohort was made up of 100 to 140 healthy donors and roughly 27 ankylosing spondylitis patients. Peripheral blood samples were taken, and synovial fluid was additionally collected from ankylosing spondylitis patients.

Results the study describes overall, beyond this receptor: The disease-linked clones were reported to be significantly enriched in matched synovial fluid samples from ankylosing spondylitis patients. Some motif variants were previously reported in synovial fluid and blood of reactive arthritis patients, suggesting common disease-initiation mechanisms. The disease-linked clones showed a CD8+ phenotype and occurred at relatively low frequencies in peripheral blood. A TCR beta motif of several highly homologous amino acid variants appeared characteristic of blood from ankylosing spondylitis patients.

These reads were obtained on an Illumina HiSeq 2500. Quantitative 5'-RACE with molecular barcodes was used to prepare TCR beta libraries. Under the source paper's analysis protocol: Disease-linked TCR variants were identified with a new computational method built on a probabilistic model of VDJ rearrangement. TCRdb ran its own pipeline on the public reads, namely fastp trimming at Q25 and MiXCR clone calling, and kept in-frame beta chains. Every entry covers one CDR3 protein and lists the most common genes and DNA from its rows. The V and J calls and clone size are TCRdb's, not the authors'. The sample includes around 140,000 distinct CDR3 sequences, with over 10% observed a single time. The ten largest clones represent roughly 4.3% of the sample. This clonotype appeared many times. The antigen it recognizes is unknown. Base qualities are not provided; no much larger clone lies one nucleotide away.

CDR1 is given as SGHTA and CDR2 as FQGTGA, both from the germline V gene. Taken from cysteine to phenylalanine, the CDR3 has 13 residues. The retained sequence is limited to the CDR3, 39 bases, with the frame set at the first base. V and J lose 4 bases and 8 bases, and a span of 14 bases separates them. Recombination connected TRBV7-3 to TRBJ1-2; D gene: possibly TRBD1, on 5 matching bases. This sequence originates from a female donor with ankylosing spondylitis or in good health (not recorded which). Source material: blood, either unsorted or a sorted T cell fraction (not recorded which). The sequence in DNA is TGTGCCAGCAGCTCAGACCGACAGAAAGGCTACACCTTC. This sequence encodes CASSSDRQKGYTF.